This T cell receptor beta chain was obtained from a study of T cell responses to AZD1222 COVID-19 vaccine. As concerns this clone: Its matching antigen is unknown.

V lost 6 bases to trimming and J lost 4 bases, with 16 bases between them. This CDR3 is 14 amino acids long. Germline-derived CDR1 and CDR2 are SQVTM and ANQGSEA. Libraries were prepared by immunoSEQ multiplex PCR; TCRdb keeps only in-frame clonotypes and omits some of them. The sample has about 150,000 clones, roughly 93% seen once. General study findings and limits: Reportedly, close to half of spike-specific TCRs are directed against unmutated variant regions. Donors were largely white British and mainly female; clonal diversity was possibly underestimated. The span of vaccine-associated CD4 TCRs extended across spike, with dominance at 160-218 and 743-854.

The sequences come from peripheral blood, collected on day 0 of AZD1222 vaccination. The rearrangement links TRBV29-1 to TRBJ1-3, with no clear D. This sequence was found in an adult in good health. The CDR3 loop is CSVLDTGDGNTIYF. The CDR3 DNA reads as TGCAGCGTGCTCGATACGGGTGACGGAAACACCATATATTTT.